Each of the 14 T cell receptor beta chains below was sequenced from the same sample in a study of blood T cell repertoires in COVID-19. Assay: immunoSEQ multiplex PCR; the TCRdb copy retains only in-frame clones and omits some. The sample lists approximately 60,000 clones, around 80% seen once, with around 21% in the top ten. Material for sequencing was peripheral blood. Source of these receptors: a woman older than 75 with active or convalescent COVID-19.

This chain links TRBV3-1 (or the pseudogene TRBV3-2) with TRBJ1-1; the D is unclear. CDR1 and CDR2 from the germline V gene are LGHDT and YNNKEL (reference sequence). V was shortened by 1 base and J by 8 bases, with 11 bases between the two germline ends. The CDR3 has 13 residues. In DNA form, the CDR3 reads TGTGCCAGCAGCCAAGGGGCCGTTAGGGAAGCTTTCTTT. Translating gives CASSQGAVREAFF.

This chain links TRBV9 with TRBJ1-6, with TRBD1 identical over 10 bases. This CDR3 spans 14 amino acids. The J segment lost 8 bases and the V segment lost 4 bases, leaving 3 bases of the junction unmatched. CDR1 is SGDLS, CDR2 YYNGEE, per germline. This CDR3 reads CASSFGQGDSPLHF. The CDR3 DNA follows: TGTGCCAGCAGCTTCGGACAGGGGGATTCACCCCTCCACTTT.

As DNA, the CDR3 is TGTGCCAGCAGAGCTGGTCGGAGCGGGGAGCTGTTTTTT. Translated: CASRAGRSGELFF. The V call is TRBV5-6, the J call TRBJ2-2; D is unresolved. CDR1 and CDR2 from the germline V gene are SGHDT and YYEEEE. V shed 5 bases and J shed 7 bases, with 12 bases lying between them. This CDR3 comprises 13 residues.

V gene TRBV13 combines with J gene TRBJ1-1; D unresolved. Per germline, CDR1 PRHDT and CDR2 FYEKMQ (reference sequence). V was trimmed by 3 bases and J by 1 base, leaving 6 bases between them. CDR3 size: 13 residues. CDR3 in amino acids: CASSFGRNTEAFF. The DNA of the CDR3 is TGTGCCAGCAGCTTTGGTAGGAACACTGAAGCTTTCTTT.

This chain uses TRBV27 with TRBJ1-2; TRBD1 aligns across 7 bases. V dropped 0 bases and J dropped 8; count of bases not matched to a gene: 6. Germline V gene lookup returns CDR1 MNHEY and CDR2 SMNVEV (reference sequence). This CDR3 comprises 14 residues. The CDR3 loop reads CASSLSDRAGGYTF. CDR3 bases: TGTGCCAGCAGTTTATCCGACAGGGCTGGGGGCTACACCTTC.

CDR3 protein: CASSGGAGALNEQFF. CDR3 coding DNA: TGTGCCAGCAGTGGGGGGGCGGGGGCCCTCAATGAGCAGTTCTTC. The rearrangement links TRBV25-1 to TRBJ2-1, with a possible D match to TRBD2 (7 bases). CDR1 and CDR2 from the germline V gene are MGHDK and SYGVNS. Trimming took off 4 bases at V and 6 bases at J, with 16 bases between the two ends. The CDR3 has 15 amino acids.

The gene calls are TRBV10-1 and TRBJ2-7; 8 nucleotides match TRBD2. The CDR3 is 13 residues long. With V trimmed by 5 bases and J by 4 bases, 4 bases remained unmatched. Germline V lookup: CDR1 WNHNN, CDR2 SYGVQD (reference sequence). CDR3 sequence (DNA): TGCGCCAGCAGTCGGGGGGGCACGTACGAGCAGTACTTC. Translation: CASSRGGTYEQYF.

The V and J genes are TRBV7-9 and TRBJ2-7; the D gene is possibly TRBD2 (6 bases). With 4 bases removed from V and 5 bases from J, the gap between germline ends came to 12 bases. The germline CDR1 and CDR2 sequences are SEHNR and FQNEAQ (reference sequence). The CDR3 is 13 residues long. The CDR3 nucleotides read TGTGCCAGCAGCTCTAGGAGGGGCCACGAGCAGTACTTC. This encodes CASSSRRGHEQYF.

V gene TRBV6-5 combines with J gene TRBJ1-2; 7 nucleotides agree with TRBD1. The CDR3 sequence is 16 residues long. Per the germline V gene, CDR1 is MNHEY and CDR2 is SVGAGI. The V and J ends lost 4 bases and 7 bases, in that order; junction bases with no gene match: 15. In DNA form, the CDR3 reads TGTGCCAGCAGTTCGCTACCGGGACAGTCTACAGGTGGCTACACCTTC. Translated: CASSSLPGQSTGGYTF.

The CDR3 nucleotides read TGCGCCAGCAGCCAAGCCGGGACAGGGTTGATTACAGATACGCAGTATTTT. Translated: CASSQAGTGLITDTQYF. The chain joins TRBV4-1 to TRBJ2-3; 9 bases match TRBD1. V lost 1 base and J lost 3; bases outside the gene matches: 8. The CDR3 contains 17 residues. In germline, CDR1 is MGHRA, CDR2 YSYEKL.

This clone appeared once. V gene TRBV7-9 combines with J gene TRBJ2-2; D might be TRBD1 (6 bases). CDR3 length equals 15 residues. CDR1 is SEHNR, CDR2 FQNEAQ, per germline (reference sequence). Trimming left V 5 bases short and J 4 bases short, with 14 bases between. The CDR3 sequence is CASSQRGGSTGELFF. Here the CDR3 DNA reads TGTGCCAGCAGCCAGAGAGGGGGAAGCACCGGGGAGCTGTTTTTT. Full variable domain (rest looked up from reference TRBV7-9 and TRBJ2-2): DTGVSQNPRHKITKRGQNVTFRCDPISEHNRLYWYRQTLGQGPEFLTYFQNEAQLEKSRLLSDRFSAERPKGSFSTLEIQRTEQGDSAMYLCASSQRGGSTGELFFGEGSRLTVL.

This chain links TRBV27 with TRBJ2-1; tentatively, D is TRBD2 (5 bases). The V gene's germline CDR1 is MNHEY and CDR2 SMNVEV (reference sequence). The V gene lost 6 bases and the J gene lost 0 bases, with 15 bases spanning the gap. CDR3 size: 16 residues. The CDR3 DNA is TGTGCCAGCAGCCCCCGAGGGAGAAGCTCCTACAATGAGCAGTTCTTC. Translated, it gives CASSPRGRSSYNEQFF.

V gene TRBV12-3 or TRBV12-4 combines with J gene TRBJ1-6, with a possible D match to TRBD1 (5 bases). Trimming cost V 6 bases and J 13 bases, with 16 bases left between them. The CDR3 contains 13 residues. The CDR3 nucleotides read TGTGCCAGCAGAGCCGCGGGGCCCGGCCCCCTCCACTTT. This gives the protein CASRAAGPGPLHF.

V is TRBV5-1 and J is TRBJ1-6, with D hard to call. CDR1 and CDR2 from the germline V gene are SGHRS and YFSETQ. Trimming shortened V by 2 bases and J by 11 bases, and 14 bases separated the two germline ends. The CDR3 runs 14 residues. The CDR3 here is CASSLEGERTPLHF. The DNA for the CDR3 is TGCGCCAGCAGCTTAGAAGGAGAACGAACACCCCTCCACTTT.